A selection of T cell receptor beta chains follows, all from one sample in a study of blood T cells in healthy people across ages. TCRdb redid the calling of the 5' RACE reads with MiXCR, one entry per CDR3 protein. The data show around 1,800,000 distinct CDR3 sequences, about 39% seen once. Sequencing used blood. These receptors were taken from a human donor in good health. Both conserved end residues are part of each CDR3. D genes are given only for firm matches. The size of a clone is reported for some rows only, either as once, few or many, or as a class for expanded clones.

V gene	clone size	J gene	D gene	CDR3 DNA	CDR3 protein
TRBV20-1	-	TRBJ1-2	-	TGCAGTGCTAGAGATCCCGGGGAGATCTATGGCTACACCTTC	CSARDPGEIYGYTF
TRBV6-6	-	TRBJ2-4	-	TGTGCCAGCAGTTACTCGGTGACCCAAAACATTCAGTACTTC	CASSYSVTQNIQYF
TRBV3-1	-	TRBJ2-5	TRBD2	TGTGCCAGCAGCCATGAGCGGGGGGCTAGCGGGGGACTACAAGAGACCCAGTACTTC	CASSHERGASGGLQETQYF
TRBV20-1	few	TRBJ2-1	-	TGCAGTGCTAGTTGGCGGGGCCCACCCTACAATGAGCAGTTCTTC	CSASWRGPPYNEQFF
TRBV4-3	-	TRBJ1-2	TRBD1	TGCGCCAGCACCGCAGGGGGGATCGGCTATGGCTACACCTTC	CASTAGGIGYGYTF
TRBV28	-	TRBJ1-1	-	TGTGCCAGTTTACGTCCCGAGGGAGCTTTCTTT	CASLRPEGAFF
TRBV2	-	TRBJ1-1	-	TGTGCCAGCAGTGATTTTTTGAACACTGAAGCTTTCTTT	CASSDFLNTEAFF
TRBV5-1	-	TRBJ2-4	TRBD2	TGCGCCAGCAGCTTCGGCGGGGGGGACATTCAGTACTTC	CASSFGGGDIQYF
TRBV9	-	TRBJ2-5	TRBD1	TGTGCCAGCAGCGTAGGAGGGACAGGGGGCATTCAAGAGACCCAGTACTTC	CASSVGGTGGIQETQYF
TRBV20-1	few	TRBJ2-3	-	TGCAGTGCAAAGAAATTTGAAGATACGCAGTATTTT	CSAKKFEDTQYF
TRBV9	-	TRBJ2-1	TRBD2	TGTGCCAGCAGCGTAACGCCAACTAGCGGGGGGACCTATGAGCAGTTCTTC	CASSVTPTSGGTYEQFF
TRBV2	-	TRBJ1-2	-	TGTGCCAGCAGTGAGATCACCGGGACGAATGGCTACACCTTC	CASSEITGTNGYTF
TRBV12-3/TRBV12-4	few	TRBJ2-1	TRBD2	TGTGCCAGCAGTTTTCGTCTAGCGGAACGCAATGAGCAGTTCTTC	CASSFRLAERNEQFF
TRBV20-1	-	TRBJ1-1	-	TGCAGTGCTATATGGAGGGGGAACACTGAAGCTTTCTTT	CSAIWRGNTEAFF
TRBV29-1	many	TRBJ2-3	TRBD2	TGCAGCGTTGTGGGCCCGGGGGGAGATACGCAGTATTTT	CSVVGPGGDTQYF
TRBV7-6	-	TRBJ1-1	-	TGTGCCAGCAGCCCGTCACAGGGGAACACTGAAGCTTTCTTT	CASSPSQGNTEAFF
TRBV6-5	few	TRBJ2-1	-	TGTGCCAGCAGTTACACTACGAACAATGAGCAGTTCTTC	CASSYTTNNEQFF
TRBV14	few	TRBJ1-1	-	TGTGCCAGCAGTCATACCCAGGGTTACACTGAAGCTTTCTTT	CASSHTQGYTEAFF
TRBV29-1	few	TRBJ1-1	-	TGCAGCGTTCGGAAGAACACTGAAGCTTTCTTT	CSVRKNTEAFF
TRBV7-2	many	TRBJ2-5	-	TGTGCCAGCAGTTTACGGTTAGAGACCCAGTACTTC	CASSLRLETQYF
TRBV12-3/TRBV12-4	many	TRBJ1-2	-	TGTGCCAGCAGTCTCAGGGAAGGCTACACCTTC	CASSLREGYTF
TRBV4-2	few	TRBJ2-1	-	TGTGCCAGCAGCCAAGTCCAGGGGGGGTATGAGCAGTTCTTC	CASSQVQGGYEQFF
TRBV27	-	TRBJ2-7	-	TGTGCCAGCTCCCTGGGAAGGGGAGTAGGCGAGCAGTACTTC	CASSLGRGVGEQYF
TRBV19	-	TRBJ1-5	TRBD1	TGTGCCACCACCGCTTGGACAGGTATGGTGGATCAGCCCCAGCATTTT	CATTAWTGMVDQPQHF
TRBV9	-	TRBJ1-5	-	TGTGCCAGCAGCGCAGACGGATACGGCAATCAGCCCCAGCATTTT	CASSADGYGNQPQHF
TRBV7-6	-	TRBJ2-1	-	TGTGCCAGCAGCTTAGAATTGTGGGGGGCTGACTACAATGAGCAGTTCTTC	CASSLELWGADYNEQFF
TRBV24-1	-	TRBJ1-5	-	TGTGCCACCAGTGATTATAGCAATCGGCCCCAGCATTTT	CATSDYSNRPQHF
TRBV6-2/TRBV6-3	few	TRBJ2-3	-	TGTGCCAGCAGTTACTCGATCCCAGATACGCAGTATTTT	CASSYSIPDTQYF
TRBV4-1	-	TRBJ2-2	-	TGCGCCAGCAGCCGGACCCTAAGCCCCGGGGAGCTGTTTTTT	CASSRTLSPGELFF
TRBV7-2	-	TRBJ2-7	-	TGTGCCAGCAGCTTAAATCCTGGGAACGAGCAGTACTTC	CASSLNPGNEQYF
TRBV7-2	few	TRBJ2-3	-	TGTGCCAGCAGCTTGGTTTGGAATCTGGATACGCAGTATTTT	CASSLVWNLDTQYF
TRBV6-2/TRBV6-3	-	TRBJ2-3	-	TGTGCCAGCAACGTACGGGGTTTCACAGATACGCAGTATTTT	CASNVRGFTDTQYF
TRBV11-2	-	TRBJ2-7	-	TGTGCCAGCAGCTTCGCGACAGCCTACGAGCAGTACTTC	CASSFATAYEQYF
TRBV10-3	-	TRBJ2-5	-	TGTGCCATCAGTGAAGCGGTCCAAGAGACCCAGTACTTC	CAISEAVQETQYF
TRBV7-2	-	TRBJ1-2	TRBD1	TGTGCCGGCAGCTTAGACGGGACAGGGGTTTATGGCTACACCTTC	CAGSLDGTGVYGYTF
TRBV20-1	many	TRBJ2-1	TRBD2	TGCAGTGCTAGAGCGCTAGCGGGGTGGGGGGAGCAGTTCTTC	CSARALAGWGEQFF
TRBV7-2	-	TRBJ2-5	-	TGTGCCAGCAGATCAGACTTAATCCAAGAGACCCAGTACTTC	CASRSDLIQETQYF
TRBV13	-	TRBJ1-2	-	TGTGCCAGCAGCTTAGGCGGGCCGCTGACAGATGGCTACACCTTC	CASSLGGPLTDGYTF
TRBV7-6	-	TRBJ1-1	-	TGTGCCAGCAGCTTAGGGGGGGCGGGGACGTGGAACACTGAAGCTTTCTTT	CASSLGGAGTWNTEAFF
TRBV12-3/TRBV12-4	-	TRBJ1-1	TRBD1	TGTGCCAGCAGTTTGGGAGGGTCAGGGGGACCGAACACTGAAGCTTTCTTT	CASSLGGSGGPNTEAFF
TRBV5-6	-	TRBJ1-2	-	TGTGCCAGCAGACGCCACCGGGACATATATGGCTACACCTTC	CASRRHRDIYGYTF
TRBV7-6	few	TRBJ2-1	-	TGTGCCAGCAGCTTAGACCGGGACTCGATCTCCAATGAGCAGTTCTTC	CASSLDRDSISNEQFF
TRBV7-6	-	TRBJ2-5	-	TGTGCCAGCAGCGCCTCGTGGATGGAGACCCAGTACTTC	CASSASWMETQYF
TRBV2	-	TRBJ2-5	-	TGTGCCAGCAGTGAGAACGTCTACCAAGAGACCCAGTACTTC	CASSENVYQETQYF
TRBV12-3/TRBV12-4	-	TRBJ2-3	TRBD2	TGTGCCAGCACTAATCGGGTCAGCACTAGCGCGGGACCCACAGATACGCAGTATTTT	CASTNRVSTSAGPTDTQYF
TRBV20-1	-	TRBJ2-1	TRBD2	TGCAGTGCTAGAGGGGGGGGGATCGATGAGCAGTTCTTC	CSARGGGIDEQFF
TRBV4-2	-	TRBJ1-2	TRBD1	TGTGCCAGCAGCCAAGATGGACAGGGGAGCTATGGCTACACCTTC	CASSQDGQGSYGYTF
TRBV7-2	-	TRBJ1-4	TRBD1	TGTGCCAGCAGCCACGAAGACAGGGGGGATGAAAAACTGTTTTTT	CASSHEDRGDEKLFF